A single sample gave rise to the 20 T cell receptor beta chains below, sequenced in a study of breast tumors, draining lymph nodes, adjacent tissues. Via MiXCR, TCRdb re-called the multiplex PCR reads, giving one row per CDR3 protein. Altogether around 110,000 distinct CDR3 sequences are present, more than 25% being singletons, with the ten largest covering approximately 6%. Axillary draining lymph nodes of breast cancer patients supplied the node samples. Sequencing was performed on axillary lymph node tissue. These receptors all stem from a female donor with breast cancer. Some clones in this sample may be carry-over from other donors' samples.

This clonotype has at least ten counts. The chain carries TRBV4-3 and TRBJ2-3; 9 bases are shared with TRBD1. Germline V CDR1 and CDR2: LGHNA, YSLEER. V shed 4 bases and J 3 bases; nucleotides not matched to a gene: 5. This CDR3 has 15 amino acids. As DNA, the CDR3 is TGCGCCAGCAGCCGGGGGACAGGGAGGACAGATACGCAGTATTTT. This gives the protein CASSRGTGRTDTQYF.

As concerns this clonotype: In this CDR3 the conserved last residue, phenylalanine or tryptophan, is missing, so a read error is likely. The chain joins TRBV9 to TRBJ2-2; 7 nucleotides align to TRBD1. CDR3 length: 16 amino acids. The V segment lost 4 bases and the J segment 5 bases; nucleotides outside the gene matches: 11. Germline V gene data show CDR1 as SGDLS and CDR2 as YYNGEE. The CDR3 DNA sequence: TGTGCCAGCAGCCCAGGGACAGTGCTGTTAACCGGGGAGCTGTTTCTT. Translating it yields CASSPGTVLLTGELFL.

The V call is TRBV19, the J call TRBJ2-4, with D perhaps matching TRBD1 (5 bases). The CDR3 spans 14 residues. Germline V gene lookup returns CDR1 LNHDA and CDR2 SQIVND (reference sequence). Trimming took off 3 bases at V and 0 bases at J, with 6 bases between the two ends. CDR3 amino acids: CASSIQGAKNIQYF. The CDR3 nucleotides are TGTGCCAGTAGTATTCAGGGAGCCAAAAACATTCAGTACTTC.

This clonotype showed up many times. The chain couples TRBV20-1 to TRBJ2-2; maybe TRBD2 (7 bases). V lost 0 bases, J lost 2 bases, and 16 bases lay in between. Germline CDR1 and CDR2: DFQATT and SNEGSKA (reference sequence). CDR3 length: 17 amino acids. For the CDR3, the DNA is TGCAGTGCTAGAGACCCTTCGCGGGGGCAAAACACCGGGGAGCTGTTTTTT. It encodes CSARDPSRGQNTGELFF.

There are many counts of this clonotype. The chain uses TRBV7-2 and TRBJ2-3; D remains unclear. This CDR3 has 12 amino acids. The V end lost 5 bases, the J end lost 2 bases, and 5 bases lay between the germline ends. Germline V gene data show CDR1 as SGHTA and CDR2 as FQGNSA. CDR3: CASSPNTDTQYF. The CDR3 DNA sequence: TGTGCCAGCAGCCCGAACACAGATACGCAGTATTTT.

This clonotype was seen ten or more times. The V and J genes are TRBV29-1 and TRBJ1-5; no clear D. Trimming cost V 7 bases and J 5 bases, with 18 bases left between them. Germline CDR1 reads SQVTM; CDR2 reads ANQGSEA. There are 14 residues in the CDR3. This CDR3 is CSASTQSRDQPQHF. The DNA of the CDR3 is TGCAGCGCCTCCACGCAGTCTCGGGATCAGCCCCAGCATTTT.

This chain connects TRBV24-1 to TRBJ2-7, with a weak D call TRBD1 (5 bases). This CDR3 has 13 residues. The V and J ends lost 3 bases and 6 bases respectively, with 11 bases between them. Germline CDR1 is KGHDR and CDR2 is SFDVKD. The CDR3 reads CATSDSVRVEQYF. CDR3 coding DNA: TGTGCCACCAGTGATAGTGTCAGGGTCGAGCAGTACTTC.

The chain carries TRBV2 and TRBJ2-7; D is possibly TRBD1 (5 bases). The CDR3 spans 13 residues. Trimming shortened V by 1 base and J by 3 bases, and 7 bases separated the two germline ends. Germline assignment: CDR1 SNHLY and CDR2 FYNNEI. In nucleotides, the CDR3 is TGTGCCAGCAGTGAAGACAGGTTCTACGAGCAGTACTTC. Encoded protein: CASSEDRFYEQYF.

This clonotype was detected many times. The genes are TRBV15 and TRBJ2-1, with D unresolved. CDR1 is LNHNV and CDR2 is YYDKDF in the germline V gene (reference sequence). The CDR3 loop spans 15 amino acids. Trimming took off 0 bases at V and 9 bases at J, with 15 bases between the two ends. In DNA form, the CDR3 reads TGTGCCACCAGCAGAGATCTGCCGGGCTGGGGTGAGCAGTTCTTC. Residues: CATSRDLPGWGEQFF.

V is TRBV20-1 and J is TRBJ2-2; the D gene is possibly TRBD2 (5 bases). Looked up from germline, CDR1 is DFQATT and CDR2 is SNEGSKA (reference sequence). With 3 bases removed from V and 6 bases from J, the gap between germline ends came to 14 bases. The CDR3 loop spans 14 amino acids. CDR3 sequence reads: CSASRPPSSGELFF. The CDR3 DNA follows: TGCAGTGCTAGCAGGCCACCTAGCTCCGGGGAGCTGTTTTTT.

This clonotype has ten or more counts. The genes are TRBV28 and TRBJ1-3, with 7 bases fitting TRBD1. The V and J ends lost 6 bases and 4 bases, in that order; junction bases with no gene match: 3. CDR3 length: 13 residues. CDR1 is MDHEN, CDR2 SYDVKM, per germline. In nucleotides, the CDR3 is TGTGCCAGCAGACAGGGGTCAGGAAACACCATATATTTT. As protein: CASRQGSGNTIYF.

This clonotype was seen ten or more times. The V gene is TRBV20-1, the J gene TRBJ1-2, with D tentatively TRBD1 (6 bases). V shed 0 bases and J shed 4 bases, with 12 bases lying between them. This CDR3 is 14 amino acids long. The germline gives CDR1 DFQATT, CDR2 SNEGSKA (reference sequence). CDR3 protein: CSAREEGGGYGYTF. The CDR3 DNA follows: TGCAGTGCTAGAGAGGAGGGGGGCGGCTATGGCTACACCTTC.

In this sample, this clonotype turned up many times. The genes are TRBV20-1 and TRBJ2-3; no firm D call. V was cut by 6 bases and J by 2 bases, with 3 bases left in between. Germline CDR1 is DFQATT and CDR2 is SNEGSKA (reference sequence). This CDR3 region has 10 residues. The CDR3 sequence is CSATTDTQYF. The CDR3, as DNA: TGCAGTGCAACCACAGATACGCAGTATTTT.

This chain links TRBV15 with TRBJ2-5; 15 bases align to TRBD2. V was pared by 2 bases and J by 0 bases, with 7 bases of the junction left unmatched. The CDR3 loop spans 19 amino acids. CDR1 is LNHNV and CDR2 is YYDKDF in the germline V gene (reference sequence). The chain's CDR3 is CATSRMGTSGGIYQETQYF. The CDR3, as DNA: TGTGCCACCAGCAGAATGGGGACTAGCGGGGGGATTTACCAAGAGACCCAGTACTTC.

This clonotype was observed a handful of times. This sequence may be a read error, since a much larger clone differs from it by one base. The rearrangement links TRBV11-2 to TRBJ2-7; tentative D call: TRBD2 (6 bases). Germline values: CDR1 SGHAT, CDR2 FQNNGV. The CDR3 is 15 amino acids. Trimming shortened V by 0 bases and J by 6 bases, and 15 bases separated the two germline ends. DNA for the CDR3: TGTGCCAGCAGCTTAGAGCCTGGCGGGGTTTCCGAGCAGTACTTC. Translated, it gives CASSLEPGGVSEQYF.

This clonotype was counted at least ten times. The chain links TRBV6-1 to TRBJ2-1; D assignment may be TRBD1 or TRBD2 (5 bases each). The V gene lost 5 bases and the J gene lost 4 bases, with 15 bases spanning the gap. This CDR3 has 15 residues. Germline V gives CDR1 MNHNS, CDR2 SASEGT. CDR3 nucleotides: TGTGCCAGCAGTATTCCGGGACGGACTTACAATGAGCAGTTCTTC. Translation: CASSIPGRTYNEQFF.

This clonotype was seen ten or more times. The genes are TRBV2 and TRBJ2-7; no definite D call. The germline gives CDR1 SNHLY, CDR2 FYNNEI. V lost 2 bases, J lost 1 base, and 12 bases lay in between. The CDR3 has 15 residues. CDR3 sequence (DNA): TGTGCCAGCAGTGAATTAGTTGTGGCTTCCTACGAGCAGTACTTC. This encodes CASSELVVASYEQYF.

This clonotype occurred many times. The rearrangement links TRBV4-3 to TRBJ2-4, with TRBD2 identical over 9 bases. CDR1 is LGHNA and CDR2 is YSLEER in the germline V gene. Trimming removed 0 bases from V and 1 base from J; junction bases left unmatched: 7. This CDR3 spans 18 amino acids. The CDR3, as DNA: TGCGCCAGCAGCCAAGATTTAAGCGGGGGGACCGCCAAAAACATTCAGTACTTC. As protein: CASSQDLSGGTAKNIQYF.

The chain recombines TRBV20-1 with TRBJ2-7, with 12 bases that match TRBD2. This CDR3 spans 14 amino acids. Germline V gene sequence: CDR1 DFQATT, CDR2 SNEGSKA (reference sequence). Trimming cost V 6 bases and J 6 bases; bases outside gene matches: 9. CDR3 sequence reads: CSANGLAGLFEQYF. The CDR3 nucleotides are TGCAGTGCAAATGGACTAGCGGGGCTTTTCGAGCAGTACTTC.

CDR3 region: CSASGLAGAYGYTF. The CDR3 coding sequence is TGCAGTGCTAGCGGGCTGGCAGGGGCATATGGCTACACCTTC. The chain recombines TRBV20-1 with TRBJ1-2; possible D gene TRBD1, 6 bases. The CDR3 length is 14 residues. Germline CDR1 DFQATT, CDR2 SNEGSKA (reference sequence). V was cut by 3 bases and J by 5 bases, with 16 bases left in between.